These 26 T cell receptor beta chains came from one sample sequenced in a study of blood T cell repertoires in COVID-19. Assay used: immunoSEQ multiplex PCR; TCRdb lists only in-frame clones, some missing. This sample carries around 200,000 clones, 65% to 85% of them seen once, and the ten largest clones take more than 9%. Sample: peripheral blood. These TCRs come from a woman of 80 years or more with acute or convalescent COVID-19.

The chain employs TRBV10-3 and TRBJ1-1; D might be TRBD1 (5 bases). V was trimmed by 0 bases and J by 4 bases, leaving 9 bases between them. The CDR3 has 14 residues. Germline CDR1 is ENHRY and CDR2 is SYGVKD. As DNA, the CDR3 is TGTGCCATCAGTGAGTCGTTTGACAGCACTGAAGCTTTCTTT. Its protein is CAISESFDSTEAFF.

The chain is built from TRBV15 and TRBJ2-1, with D hard to call. Trimming took off 0 bases at V and 8 bases at J, with 8 bases between the two ends. The germline V gene encodes CDR1 LNHNV and CDR2 YYDKDF (reference sequence). The CDR3 runs 13 residues. The CDR3 DNA reads as TGTGCCACCAGCAGAGATCCGGGTTATGAGCAGTTCTTC. This encodes CATSRDPGYEQFF.

This rearrangement joins TRBV6-5 to TRBJ2-5, with 7 bases identical to TRBD2. The CDR3 contains 15 residues. CDR1 and CDR2 (germline): MNHEY, SVGAGI. V was pared by 2 bases and J by 5 bases, with 8 bases of the junction left unmatched. The CDR3 DNA is TGTGCCAGCAGTTACGGGACTAATGTAGATGAGACCCAGTACTTC. Translating gives CASSYGTNVDETQYF.

CDR3 DNA sequence: TGTGCCAGTAGTATCCCAACAGGGGGCAAGGCTGGGGCCAACGTCCTGACTTTC. It is translated as CASSIPTGGKAGANVLTF. This rearrangement joins TRBV19 to TRBJ2-6, with 9 positions matching TRBD1. The ends lost 3 bases at V and 2 bases at J; junction bases unmatched: 8. Germline V lookup: CDR1 LNHDA, CDR2 SQIVND (reference sequence). The CDR3 has 18 residues.

The J gene is TRBJ2-3, the V gene TRBV4-1; D uncertain. The CDR3 runs 18 residues. Trimming cost V 1 base and J 2 bases, with 19 bases left between them. The germline V gene has CDR1 MGHRA and CDR2 YSYEKL. In DNA form, the CDR3 reads TGCGCCAGCAGCCAAGTCCCCCAGATTTCGGGTTCCACAGATACGCAGTATTTT. This translates into CASSQVPQISGSTDTQYF.

The chain is built from TRBV7-2 and TRBJ2-7; 8 bases map to TRBD1. Losses at the gene ends were 6 bases for V and 5 bases for J; bases not matched to a gene: 6. The CDR3 sequence is 13 residues long. The V gene's germline CDR1 is SGHTA and CDR2 FQGNSA. The CDR3 DNA reads TGTGCCAGCAGGTCCGACAGGGGACACGAGCAGTACTTC. Protein product: CASRSDRGHEQYF.

The chain is built from TRBV5-1 and TRBJ1-1, with 9 bases fitting TRBD1. The CDR3 covers 16 residues. V was clipped by 4 bases and J by 6 bases; unmatched bases: 13. From germline, CDR1 is SGHRS and CDR2 YFSETQ. The CDR3 loop reads CASSDTGGGGIAEAFF. Written as DNA, the CDR3 is TGCGCCAGCAGCGACACAGGGGGCGGTGGTATCGCTGAAGCTTTCTTT.

The J gene is TRBJ2-1, the V gene TRBV5-1; 10 bases match TRBD2. J lost 1 base, V lost 4 bases, and 5 bases had no gene match. The CDR3 has 16 amino acids. Germline CDR1 is SGHRS and CDR2 is YFSETQ. The CDR3 coding sequence is TGCGCCAGCAGCACGTTAGCGGGGGGATCCTACAATGAGCAGTTCTTC. This sequence encodes CASSTLAGGSYNEQFF.

The rearrangement links TRBV27 to TRBJ1-4, with a tentative D call TRBD1 (5 bases). Trimming shortened V by 6 bases and J by 7 bases, and 9 bases separated the two germline ends. Looked up from germline, CDR1 is MNHEY and CDR2 is SMNVEV (reference sequence). This CDR3 contains 12 residues. Here the CDR3 reads CASRQQGEKLFF. As DNA, the CDR3 is TGTGCCAGCAGACAGCAGGGTGAAAAACTGTTTTTT.

The sample holds a few counts of this clone. V usage is TRBV13 and J usage is TRBJ2-7; 9 positions agree with TRBD1. Germline V gene sequence: CDR1 PRHDT, CDR2 FYEKMQ (reference sequence). Germline trimming cut 6 bases from V and 5 bases from J; bases unmatched to any gene: 8. This CDR3 comprises 14 residues. CDR3 residues: CASRHGTGLNEQYF. For the CDR3, the DNA is TGTGCCAGCAGACATGGGACAGGGCTCAACGAGCAGTACTTC.

This chain links TRBV7-9 with TRBJ2-3; 10 bases map to TRBD2. Losses at the gene ends were 5 bases for V and 5 bases for J; bases not matched to a gene: 19. CDR1 SEHNR and CDR2 FQNEAQ come from the germline V gene (reference sequence). This CDR3 is 19 amino acids long. CDR3 DNA: TGTGCCAGCAGCGCCCGAAGGGGGAGCGGGGGGGATGGTATAGATACGCAGTATTTT. Protein product: CASSARRGSGGDGIDTQYF.

The V and J genes are TRBV25-1 and TRBJ1-1; 8 bases fit TRBD1. CDR1 and CDR2 (germline): MGHDK, SYGVNS. The CDR3 runs to 17 residues. J was trimmed by 4 bases and V by 2 bases; bases with no gene match: 12. CDR3 region: CASSERFRGLPVTEAFF. In DNA, the CDR3 is TGTGCCAGCAGTGAACGCTTCAGGGGGCTTCCAGTCACTGAAGCTTTCTTT.

The gene calls are TRBV28 and TRBJ2-7; 8 positions match TRBD2. The length of the CDR3 is 14 residues. Germline V gene data show CDR1 as MDHEN and CDR2 as SYDVKM. V lost 3 bases to trimming and J lost 7 bases; unmatched junction nucleotides: 8. In nucleotides, the CDR3 is TGTGCCAGCAGTTTCAGAGCGGGAGCACGGGAGCAGTACTTC. It encodes CASSFRAGAREQYF.

On this clone itself: Other DNA sequences in this sample translate to the same CDR3. V is TRBV18 and J is TRBJ1-1, with no clear D. V was cut by 3 bases and J by 1 base, with 6 bases left in between. In germline, CDR1 is KGHSH, CDR2 LQKENI. This CDR3 is built from 13 residues. CDR3 amino acids: CASSPPGNTEAFF. The CDR3 DNA follows: TGTGCCAGCTCACCCCCGGGGAACACTGAAGCTTTCTTT.

The genes are TRBV3-1 (or the pseudogene TRBV3-2) and TRBJ1-1; possible D gene TRBD1, 6 bases. The length of the CDR3 is 14 residues. Germline V CDR1 and CDR2: LGHDT, YNNKEL (reference sequence). Trimming removed 4 bases from V and 2 bases from J, with 11 bases in between. The chain's CDR3 is CASSPSTGNTEAFF. Here the CDR3 DNA reads TGTGCCAGCAGCCCGTCGACAGGAAACACTGAAGCTTTCTTT.

The gene calls are TRBV6-1 and TRBJ2-5; 8 bases line up with TRBD2. The trim removed 0 bases at V and 6 bases at J, leaving 6 bases unmatched. The CDR3 runs 15 residues. Germline CDR1 reads MNHNS; CDR2 reads SASEGT. CDR3 DNA sequence: TGTGCCAGCAGTGAAGCCAGCGGGGGTATTCAGACCCAGTACTTC. It translates to CASSEASGGIQTQYF.

This rearrangement joins TRBV10-3 to TRBJ2-2, with 9 bases matching TRBD1. Germline V gives CDR1 ENHRY, CDR2 SYGVKD. The CDR3 extends over 13 amino acids. Trimming removed 8 bases from V and 6 bases from J; junction bases left unmatched: 4. CDR3 coding DNA: TGTGCCATCGGGACAGGGACGGCCGGGGAGCTGTTTTTT. Its translation: CAIGTGTAGELFF.

Concerning this clone itself: The sample has other DNA sequences that encode this CDR3 too. This sequence joins TRBV15 and TRBJ2-3; 9 nucleotides align to TRBD2. This CDR3 is built from 16 residues. Germline lookup yields CDR1 LNHNV and CDR2 YYDKDF (reference sequence). With V trimmed by 1 base and J by 0 bases, 2 bases remained unmatched. CDR3 in amino acids: CATSRGLAASTDTQYF. DNA of the CDR3: TGTGCCACCAGCAGAGGACTAGCGGCCAGCACAGATACGCAGTATTTT.

The chain uses TRBV6-1 and TRBJ1-2; 9 bases line up with TRBD1. Germline V CDR1 and CDR2: MNHNS, SASEGT. The trim removed 2 bases at V and 4 bases at J, leaving 2 bases unmatched. The CDR3 totals 14 residues. The CDR3 here is CASSETGGIYGYTF. The CDR3 nucleotides are TGTGCCAGCAGTGAAACAGGGGGCATCTATGGCTACACCTTC.

This clone came up once. This chain connects TRBV25-1 to TRBJ2-5; a possible D gene is TRBD1 (6 bases). This CDR3 spans 13 amino acids. Germline CDR1 reads MGHDK; CDR2 reads SYGVNS. Trimming shortened V by 4 bases and J by 4 bases, and 10 bases separated the two germline ends. The CDR3 here is CASSAPGAETQYF. CDR3 DNA: TGTGCCAGCAGTGCTCCAGGGGCAGAGACCCAGTACTTC.

Regarding this clone: The junction and the germline gene differ at one end; a read error may be behind it. This chain links TRBV12-3 or TRBV12-4 with TRBJ2-7, with D possibly being TRBD1 (5 bases). The CDR3 has 10 amino acids. CDR3 in amino acids: CASSPTARHF. The CDR3 bases are TGTGCCAGCAGCCCGACAGCTAGACACTTC.

Details on this clone: Different DNA sequences within this sample yield the same CDR3. The chain uses TRBV29-1 and TRBJ2-7; TRBD2 might be the D (5 bases). V shed 4 bases and J shed 0 bases, with 10 bases lying between them. The CDR3 contains 13 residues. Per germline, CDR1 SQVTM and CDR2 ANQGSEA. The CDR3, as DNA: TGCAGCGTTGCTCGGACTGGCTCCTACGAGCAGTACTTC. This translates into CSVARTGSYEQYF.

The chain carries TRBV29-1 and TRBJ2-5; 9 positions match TRBD2. The germline V gene encodes CDR1 SQVTM and CDR2 ANQGSEA. This CDR3 comprises 15 residues. V lost 4 bases and J lost 4; bases outside the gene matches: 10. The CDR3 loop reads CSVGRGGNVGETQYF. The CDR3 DNA follows: TGCAGCGTTGGGCGGGGGGGTAATGTTGGAGAGACCCAGTACTTC.

As DNA, the CDR3 is TGTGCCAGCAGAACAGCTGCAACTAATGAAAAACTGTTTTTT. Amino acids: CASRTAATNEKLFF. The rearrangement links TRBV27 to TRBJ1-4; unclear D gene. Looked up from germline, CDR1 is MNHEY and CDR2 is SMNVEV (reference sequence). The CDR3 extends over 14 amino acids. With 6 bases removed from V and 0 bases from J, the gap between germline ends came to 8 bases. The full variable domain, with the rest looked up from reference TRBV27 and TRBJ1-4, is EAQVTQNPRYLITVTGKKLTVTCSQNMNHEYMSWYRQDPGLGLRQIYYSMNVEVTDKGDVPEGYKVSRKEKRNFPLILESPSPNQTSLYFCASRTAATNEKLFFGSGTQLSVL.

The CDR3 region is CAIRQGAGLTNEQFF. Written as DNA, the CDR3 is TGTGCCATCAGGCAGGGGGCGGGTCTGACCAATGAGCAGTTCTTC. The chain couples TRBV10-3 to TRBJ2-1; 8 bases line up with TRBD1. The CDR3 sequence is 15 residues long. V lost 6 bases to trimming and J lost 6 bases; unmatched junction nucleotides: 10. Germline loops: CDR1 ENHRY, CDR2 SYGVKD.

This clone was seen once. The genes are TRBV28 and TRBJ2-7, with 10 bases identical to TRBD1. Germline lookup yields CDR1 MDHEN and CDR2 SYDVKM. This CDR3 has 14 amino acids. The V gene end was trimmed by 6 bases and the J gene end by 1 base; junction bases not matched to a gene: 3. The CDR3 DNA reads TGTGCCAGCAGAAAGGGACAGGGGTCCTACGAGCAGTACTTC. Residues: CASRKGQGSYEQYF.